This T cell receptor (beta chain) was sequenced for a study of T cells in Graves' hyperthyroidism and ophthalmopathy. V was pared by 5 bases and J by 1 base, with 10 bases of the junction left unmatched. The CDR3 has 16 residues. Germline V gene sequence: CDR1 MNHEY, CDR2 SMNVEV (reference sequence). From RNA transcripts, TCR beta CDR3 regions were amplified. The HTBI primer set served for first-round RT-PCR of the TCR CDR3. TCRdb processed the multiplex PCR reads anew with MiXCR; each CDR3 protein has one entry. The sample consists of some 440,000 distinct CDR3 sequences, approximately 15% of them appearing once.

This sequence was found in a woman aged 18-29 years with Graves' hyperthyroidism. The rearrangement uses TRBV27 and TRBJ1-1, with 7 bases identical to TRBD1. The specimen was blood. CDR3 residues: CASSPQGGRWNTEAFF. CDR3 in DNA: TGTGCCAGCAGTCCCCAAGGGGGCAGATGGAACACTGAAGCTTTCTTT.